The 31 T cell receptor beta chains presented below share a single source sample, sequenced in a study of identical twins. TCRdb reprocessed the 5' RACE reads via MiXCR and lists one record per CDR3 protein. The profile shows 1.5 million to 2 million distinct CDR3 sequences, 32% of them singletons. The sequencing sample was made of cord blood. The receptor set was obtained from a newborn girl in good health.

The table lists this clonotype with many counts. The V gene is TRBV12-3 or TRBV12-4, the J gene TRBJ2-5; either TRBD1 or TRBD2 may supply D (5 bases each). The ends were cut back, 7 bases at V and 4 bases at J, with 16 bases in the middle. CDR3 length: 14 residues. The CDR3 region is CASTRSGTGETQYF. CDR3 sequence (DNA): TGTGCCAGCACCCGTTCAGGGACGGGAGAGACCCAGTACTTC.

This clonotype occurred a few times. The chain links TRBV20-1 to TRBJ2-1, with a possible D match to TRBD1 (6 bases). Germline CDR1 reads DFQATT; CDR2 reads SNEGSKA (reference sequence). The germline V and J ends were trimmed by 1 base and 13 bases, with 20 bases remaining between them. This CDR3 is 14 amino acids long. CDR3 sequence (DNA): TGCAGTGCTAGAGTGGAGGAGATAAGGGGGAGCCAGTTCTTC. Translating gives CSARVEEIRGSQFF.

The sample holds a few counts of this clonotype. V usage is TRBV29-1 and J usage is TRBJ2-2, with D possibly TRBD1 on 5 matching bases. Per the germline V gene, CDR1 is SQVTM and CDR2 is ANQGSEA. This CDR3 is built from 14 residues. The V and J ends lost 5 bases and 5 bases respectively, with 15 bases between them. CDR3 sequence: CSVKTVVITGELFF. The CDR3 nucleotides are TGCAGCGTTAAGACAGTCGTGATAACCGGGGAGCTGTTTTTT.

The sample holds a few counts of this clonotype. The chain joins TRBV5-1 to TRBJ2-3; 10 positions agree with TRBD1. In germline, CDR1 is SGHRS, CDR2 YFSETQ. The CDR3 sequence is 16 residues long. V shed 2 bases and J 1 base; nucleotides not matched to a gene: 4. CDR3 sequence: CASSLRGTGGTDTQYF. CDR3 sequence (DNA): TGCGCCAGCAGCTTAAGAGGGACAGGGGGCACAGATACGCAGTATTTT.

The V and J genes are TRBV4-2 and TRBJ2-1; TRBD2 is a possible D gene (5 bases). The CDR3 covers 15 residues. V shed 4 bases and J shed 7 bases, with 17 bases lying between them. The germline CDR1 and CDR2 sequences are LGHNA and YNFKEQ. CDR3 region: CASSLSGTRDNEQFF. DNA of the CDR3: TGTGCCAGCAGCCTCAGCGGAACTAGGGATAATGAGCAGTTCTTC.

The chain has TRBV20-1 and TRBJ2-7; 9 bases agree with TRBD2. CDR3 length: 16 amino acids. The V segment lost 0 bases and the J segment 1 base; nucleotides outside the gene matches: 7. Per the germline V gene, CDR1 is DFQATT and CDR2 is SNEGSKA (reference sequence). This CDR3 is CSAREVLAGPSYEQYF. DNA of the CDR3: TGCAGTGCTAGAGAGGTCCTAGCGGGACCATCCTACGAGCAGTACTTC.

The rearrangement links TRBV6-5 to TRBJ2-3, with D possibly matching TRBD2 (7 bases). CDR3 length: 19 amino acids. V lost 2 bases and J 0 bases, leaving 21 bases between the germline ends. Germline V gene lookup returns CDR1 MNHEY and CDR2 SVGAGI. The CDR3 loop reads CASSYPLRGGPTSTDTQYF. CDR3 coding DNA: TGTGCCAGCAGTTACCCTTTGCGCGGGGGCCCCACAAGCACAGATACGCAGTATTTT.

The rearrangement links TRBV12-3 or TRBV12-4 to TRBJ2-4, with D possibly being TRBD1 (6 bases). V shed 4 bases and J shed 0 bases, with 16 bases lying between them. The CDR3 totals 17 residues. CDR3 sequence (DNA): TGTGCCAGCAGTTGGGACGCAGGGGCTCTAGCCAAAAACATTCAGTACTTC. Residues: CASSWDAGALAKNIQYF.

The chain employs TRBV29-1 and TRBJ2-1; 7 bases agree with TRBD2. Looked up from germline, CDR1 is SQVTM and CDR2 is ANQGSEA. The CDR3 extends over 13 amino acids. V shed 6 bases, J shed 5 bases, and the junction held 7 bases outside the gene matches. CDR3 amino acids: CSVGGGEDNEQFF. The DNA of the CDR3 is TGCAGCGTCGGTGGGGGGGAGGACAATGAGCAGTTCTTC.

In this sample, this clonotype turned up a few times. The chain is built from TRBV9 and TRBJ2-1, with a tentative D call TRBD2 (6 bases). Germline V gene data show CDR1 as SGDLS and CDR2 as YYNGEE. Trimming removed 0 bases from V and 3 bases from J, with 7 bases in between. This CDR3 is built from 14 residues. DNA of the CDR3: TGTGCCAGCAGCGTAGGAGCGGGCTACAATGAGCAGTTCTTC. Translation gives CASSVGAGYNEQFF.

This clonotype was picked up many times. The chain combines TRBV7-2 with TRBJ2-1; no clear D. V lost 0 bases and J 11 bases, leaving 5 bases between the germline ends. This CDR3 comprises 11 residues. CDR1 and CDR2 (germline): SGHTA, FQGNSA. CDR3 in amino acids: CASSLAPKQFF. The CDR3 DNA is TGTGCCAGCAGCTTAGCGCCTAAGCAGTTCTTC. Variable domain in full (rest from reference TRBV7-2 and TRBJ2-1): GAGVSQSPSNKVTEKGKDVELRCDPISGHTALYWYRQSLGQGLEFLIYFQGNSAPDKSGLPSDRFSAERTGGSVSTLTIQRTQQEDSAVYLCASSLAPKQFFGPGTRLTVL.

The chain carries TRBV29-1 and TRBJ2-4; a possible D gene is TRBD2 (5 bases). The end of the DNA is better explained by TRBJ2-7, so the J call may be wrong. The CDR3 totals 15 residues. Germline loops: CDR1 SQVTM, CDR2 ANQGSEA. The CDR3 DNA reads TGCAGCGTTGGGATCGGTAGCGTGTTTCCGGGCGAGCAGTACTTC. This translates into CSVGIGSVFPGEQYF.

As DNA, the CDR3 is TGTGCCAGCAGCCATTTTAGCGGGAGGAGCTACGAGCAGTACTTC. It translates to CASSHFSGRSYEQYF. V and J are TRBV7-2 and TRBJ2-7; 10 positions agree with TRBD2. CDR1 is SGHTA, CDR2 FQGNSA, per germline. The CDR3 has 15 amino acids. With V trimmed by 5 bases and J by 3 bases, 7 bases remained unmatched.

This clonotype was seen repeatedly, ten times or more. V is TRBV28 and J is TRBJ1-2, with D perhaps TRBD1 (6 bases). V was pared by 6 bases and J by 4 bases, with 12 bases between. The CDR3 sequence is 13 residues long. Germline lookup yields CDR1 MDHEN and CDR2 SYDVKM. The CDR3 spells CASSSTGPYGYTF. Here the CDR3 DNA reads TGTGCCAGCAGCTCGACAGGCCCCTATGGCTACACCTTC.

The chain employs TRBV11-2 and TRBJ1-2; TRBD1 is a possible D gene (5 bases). The V and J ends lost 3 bases and 4 bases respectively, with 15 bases between them. Per germline, CDR1 SGHAT and CDR2 FQNNGV. This CDR3 has 15 amino acids. The CDR3, as DNA: TGTGCCAGCAGCTTTTCCCCGGGGGTGGTCTATGGCTACACCTTC. It codes for CASSFSPGVVYGYTF.

CDR3 nucleotides: TGCGCCATCAAGGGGTTAACTAATGAAAAACTGTTTTTT. This translates into CAIKGLTNEKLFF. This chain links TRBV10-2 with TRBJ1-4, with D tentatively TRBD1 (5 bases). The CDR3 has 13 amino acids. V lost 10 bases and J 1 base, leaving 10 bases between the germline ends. Per the germline V gene, CDR1 is WSHSY and CDR2 is SAAADI.

The genes are TRBV4-2 and TRBJ2-1; TRBD2 agrees at 9 bases. Per germline, CDR1 LGHNA and CDR2 YNFKEQ. V dropped 0 bases and J dropped 2; count of bases not matched to a gene: 11. This CDR3 is built from 19 residues. CDR3 sequence (DNA): TGTGCCAGCAGCCAAGACGGATCTACCGGCGGGGGGGCCTACAATGAGCAGTTCTTC. It translates to CASSQDGSTGGGAYNEQFF.

This clonotype was counted a few times. The V gene is TRBV4-1, the J gene TRBJ2-1; tentatively, D is TRBD2 (6 bases). The germline V gene encodes CDR1 MGHRA and CDR2 YSYEKL. This CDR3 comprises 17 residues. V dropped 5 bases and J dropped 6 bases, with 23 bases sitting between them. CDR3 DNA: TGCGCCAGCAGCGCACGTTCCTGGGCTAGCGCACCCAATGAGCAGTTCTTC. Protein: CASSARSWASAPNEQFF.

The rearrangement uses TRBV14 and TRBJ1-2, with D perhaps TRBD1 (6 bases). Germline V gene data show CDR1 as SGHDN and CDR2 as FVKESK. The CDR3 totals 15 residues. Between the trimmed V and J ends, which lost 2 bases and 6 bases, there was a span of 16 bases. CDR3 bases: TGTGCCAGCAGCCAATTCGGTACAGGGAACAATGGCTACACCTTC. Translating gives CASSQFGTGNNGYTF.

This clonotype was counted between two and nine times. The rearrangement joins TRBV28 to TRBJ2-4; TRBD2 matches 7 bases. The CDR3 is 14 residues long. The V segment lost 3 bases and the J segment 13 bases; nucleotides outside the gene matches: 12. Germline loops: CDR1 MDHEN, CDR2 SYDVKM. CDR3 protein: CASSFVLAEREQYF. Written as DNA, the CDR3 is TGTGCCAGCAGTTTTGTCCTAGCGGAGAGGGAGCAGTACTTC.

The rearrangement joins TRBV29-1 to TRBJ1-2; D perhaps matches TRBD1 (5 bases). Germline loops: CDR1 SQVTM, CDR2 ANQGSEA. This CDR3 spans 13 amino acids. V dropped 6 bases and J dropped 0 bases, with 11 bases sitting between them. The CDR3 loop is CSVTDSTNYGYTF. DNA of the CDR3: TGCAGCGTGACCGACAGCACTAACTATGGCTACACCTTC.

V is TRBV2 and J is TRBJ1-4; 8 bases agree with TRBD1. The germline CDR1 and CDR2 sequences are SNHLY and FYNNEI. This CDR3 has 13 amino acids. V dropped 6 bases and J dropped 7; count of bases not matched to a gene: 4. The CDR3 nucleotides read TGTGCCAGCAGACTGGGACAGGCTGAAAAACTGTTTTTT. This codes for CASRLGQAEKLFF.

The genes are TRBV6-6 and TRBJ1-1; D is unclear. V was shortened by 6 bases and J by 5 bases, with 13 bases between the two germline ends. The germline V gene has CDR1 MNHNY and CDR2 SVGAGI (reference sequence). This CDR3 spans 13 amino acids. CDR3 sequence reads: CASRSRQETEAFF. The DNA of the CDR3 is TGTGCCAGCAGGAGCAGGCAGGAAACTGAAGCTTTCTTT.

The rearrangement joins TRBV10-3 to TRBJ2-7, with D perhaps matching TRBD1 or TRBD2 (5 bases each). Trimming took 0 bases from V and 0 from J, leaving 6 bases between them. The CDR3 spans 14 residues. The germline CDR1 and CDR2 sequences are ENHRY and SYGVKD. This CDR3 is CAISESGPSYEQYF. As DNA, the CDR3 is TGTGCCATCAGTGAGTCGGGACCCTCCTACGAGCAGTACTTC.

V usage is TRBV20-1 and J usage is TRBJ2-4; 12 bases are shared with TRBD1. The CDR3 is 12 amino acids. Germline lookup yields CDR1 DFQATT and CDR2 SNEGSKA (reference sequence). Trimming took 6 bases from V and 7 from J; bases not matched to a gene: 1. The CDR3 region is CSAGTGGNIQYF. CDR3 DNA: TGCAGTGCCGGGACAGGGGGCAACATTCAGTACTTC.

This clonotype was recorded many times. The V gene is TRBV4-1, the J gene TRBJ2-3; D remains unclear. Germline V gives CDR1 MGHRA, CDR2 YSYEKL. CDR3 length: 11 residues. The V end lost 0 bases, the J end lost 7 bases, and 2 bases lay between the germline ends. The CDR3 DNA reads TGCGCCAGCAGCCAAGAATATACGCAGTATTTT. Translated: CASSQEYTQYF.

This clonotype appeared a few times. This chain links TRBV29-1 with TRBJ1-2, with 11 nucleotides matching TRBD1. The CDR3 length is 15 residues. Germline CDR1 and CDR2: SQVTM and ANQGSEA. V lost 5 bases and J lost 6; bases outside the gene matches: 11. The chain's CDR3 is CSVTEGQGVMDGYTF. DNA for the CDR3: TGCAGCGTTACCGAGGGACAGGGGGTTATGGATGGCTACACCTTC.

This clonotype has just a few counts. This rearrangement joins TRBV6-1 to TRBJ2-1; D could derive from TRBD1 or TRBD2 (5 bases each). CDR1 is MNHNS and CDR2 is SASEGT in the germline V gene. CDR3 length equals 13 residues. V was shortened by 0 bases and J by 8 bases, with 8 bases between the two germline ends. The CDR3 DNA follows: TGTGCCAGCAGTGAAGCTGGGGGAGATGAGCAGTTCTTC. Its translation is CASSEAGGDEQFF.

In this sample, this clonotype turned up a few times. The chain couples TRBV5-5 to TRBJ2-1; 8 nucleotides match TRBD1. CDR1 is SGHKS, CDR2 YYEKEE, per germline (reference sequence). This CDR3 is 17 amino acids long. Unmatched junction bases numbered 15, after V lost 2 bases and J lost 8 bases. CDR3 residues: CASSFLPGQGVGHEQFF. Written as DNA, the CDR3 is TGTGCCAGCAGCTTCTTGCCCGGACAGGGTGTTGGCCATGAGCAGTTCTTC.

This clonotype was seen only a few times. The chain combines TRBV29-1 with TRBJ1-4, with D possibly matching TRBD1 (6 bases). Per the germline V gene, CDR1 is SQVTM and CDR2 is ANQGSEA. The V gene lost 6 bases and the J gene lost 6 bases, with 11 bases spanning the gap. The CDR3 has 12 amino acids. In DNA form, the CDR3 reads TGCAGCGTACAGGGTGGGGATGAAAAACTGTTTTTT. Amino acids: CSVQGGDEKLFF. Complete variable domain (other parts from reference TRBV29-1 and TRBJ1-4): SAVISQKPSRDICQRGTSLTIQCQVDSQVTMMFWYRQQPGQSLTLIATANQGSEATYESGFVIDKFPISRPNLTFSTLTVSNMSPEDSSIYLCSVQGGDEKLFFGSGTQLSVL.

Many counts were recorded for this clonotype. V usage is TRBV25-1 and J usage is TRBJ2-1; tentative D call: TRBD1 (6 bases). The CDR3 has 13 amino acids. Trimming removed 3 bases at V and 4 bases at J, with 7 bases between. Germline CDR1 and CDR2: MGHDK and SYGVNS. The CDR3 loop reads CASSDQGYNEQFF. The CDR3 DNA is TGTGCCAGCAGTGACCAGGGGTACAATGAGCAGTTCTTC.